These T cell receptor beta chains were read from a single sample in a study of molecular identifiers for immune sequencing clone quantification. TCRdb analysed the PCR reads with MiXCR anew, one entry per CDR3 protein. This table holds about 640,000 distinct CDR3 sequences, just under 20% found once. Sequencing was done on a sample of naive CD8+ T cells from blood, with Jurkat cell RNA spiked in. The receptors were gathered from a human donor in good health. Some libraries in this study had Jurkat cell RNA spiked in. CDR3s include the opening cysteine and the closing phenylalanine or tryptophan. D genes are given only for firm matches. Size tells how often a clone was seen (once, few, many) or the class of an expanded clone, and some rows leave it out.

>.|TRBJ1-4|.|TRBV3-1
TGTGCCAGCAGCCTATCTTTTAGAACTAATGAAAAACTGTTTTTT
CASSLSFRTNEKLFF
>TRBD1|TRBJ1-5|many|TRBV5-4
TGTGCCAGCAGCTTGTGGGGACAGGGGGCCAATCAGCCCCAGCATTTT
CASSLWGQGANQPQHF
>.|TRBJ1-1|few|TRBV5-1
TGCGCCAGCAGCTTGGTGGGGCAGCAGAACACTGAAGCTTTCTTT
CASSLVGQQNTEAFF
>TRBD2|TRBJ2-7|.|TRBV3-1
TGTGCCAGCAGCCAAGATGAGGGACTAGCCTACTACGAGCAGTACTTC
CASSQDEGLAYYEQYF
>.|TRBJ2-7|many|TRBV20-1
TGCAGTGCTAGAGATTCCGGGAACGAGCAGTACTTC
CSARDSGNEQYF
>TRBD1|TRBJ1-1|many|TRBV2
TGTGCCAGCAACCATCCGCGGGACAGGGGGCCGAGCACTGAAGCTTTCTTT
CASNHPRDRGPSTEAFF
>.|TRBJ1-2|.|TRBV7-9
TGTGCCAGCAGCTTTAACAGCCTCTATGGCTACACCTTC
CASSFNSLYGYTF
>TRBD1|TRBJ1-1|many|TRBV7-2
TGTGCCAGCAGCTTAGGCAGGGGGCCAACTGAAGCTTTCTTT
CASSLGRGPTEAFF
>.|TRBJ1-3|many|TRBV7-9
TGTGCCAGCAGCACTCTGGACAGCAACTCTGGAAACACCATATATTTT
CASSTLDSNSGNTIYF
>TRBD1|TRBJ2-3|many|TRBV24-1
TGTGCCACCAGTGACACCGGGACAGGGACCCTATTGGGGACGCAGTATTTT
CATSDTGTGTLLGTQYF
>.|TRBJ2-6|many|TRBV6-2/TRBV6-3
TGTGCCAGCACCCCTACTACCTCTGGGGCCAACGTCCTGACTTTC
CASTPTTSGANVLTF
>.|TRBJ2-5|few|TRBV13
TGTGCCAGCAGCTCGGGGACAAACTGGGAGACCCAGTACTTC
CASSSGTNWETQYF
>TRBD2|TRBJ2-3|.|TRBV11-3
TGTGCCAGCAGCATTCGGGAGGGCCTTACAGATACGCAGTATTTT
CASSIREGLTDTQYF
>.|TRBJ2-3|many|TRBV28
TGTGCCAGCAGTTTTAGGCGGGAACTCACAGATACGCAGTATTTT
CASSFRRELTDTQYF
>.|TRBJ1-4|many|TRBV4-1
TGCGCCAGCAGCCAAGTTATGGACGCCCAGGGTGAAAAACTGTTTTTT
CASSQVMDAQGEKLFF
>.|TRBJ2-7|many|TRBV5-4
TGTGCCAGCAGCTTGAGTCCCCCGATGTCCTACGAGCAGTACTTC
CASSLSPPMSYEQYF
>.|TRBJ2-7|many|TRBV7-6
TGTGCCAGCAGTTTATGGGGCAGGACCTACGAGCAGTACTTC
CASSLWGRTYEQYF
>TRBD2|TRBJ2-3|many|TRBV6-2/TRBV6-3
TGTGCCAGCAGGCGACGGGGGGGCCTAGATACGCAGTATTTT
CASRRRGGLDTQYF
>.|TRBJ1-1|many|TRBV29-1
TGCAGCGTTGACGGGGGTTACACTGAAGCTTTCTTT
CSVDGGYTEAFF
>TRBD2|TRBJ2-3|many|TRBV29-1
TGCAGCGTTGAATATTCGTTTGTCAGTGGTCTAGCGGGGGGCGGCACAGATACGCAGTATTTT
CSVEYSFVSGLAGGGTDTQYF
>.|TRBJ2-2|many|TRBV7-9
TGTGCCAGCAGCTTAACGGACACCGGGGAGCTGTTTTTT
CASSLTDTGELFF
>.|TRBJ2-3|many|TRBV12-3/TRBV12-4
TGTGCCAGCCTTCCCTGGCGGGGCACAGATACGCAGTATTTT
CASLPWRGTDTQYF
>.|TRBJ2-3|many|TRBV20-1
TGCAGTGCTAGAGCCAGGCGCGTGCAACCTAGCACAGATACGCAGTATTTT
CSARARRVQPSTDTQYF
>.|TRBJ2-7|many|TRBV7-9
TGTGCCAGCAGCCCGCGGACAGCGACCGAGCAGTACTTC
CASSPRTATEQYF
>.|TRBJ2-7|many|TRBV20-1
TGCAGTGCTAGAGGGGAGCTGCCCTACTACGAGCAGTACTTC
CSARGELPYYEQYF
>.|TRBJ1-5|.|TRBV6-5
TGTGCCAGCGCAAGGACTCCTGGCAATCAGCCCCAGCATTTT
CASARTPGNQPQHF
>.|TRBJ2-5|few|TRBV6-2/TRBV6-3
TGTGCCAGCAGTTGGGCTGAAGAGACCCAGTACTTC
CASSWAEETQYF
>.|TRBJ2-1|.|TRBV19
TGTGCCAGTAGTATAATGGACAGCAATGAGCAGTTCTTC
CASSIMDSNEQFF
>.|TRBJ2-3|many|TRBV6-1
TGTGCCAGCAGTGAACGGGATGGGAGTTACACAGATACGCAGTATTTT
CASSERDGSYTDTQYF
>TRBD1|TRBJ2-7|.|TRBV5-5
TGTGCCAGCAGCTTGGTCGCCAGGGGGCAATACGAGCAGTACTTC
CASSLVARGQYEQYF
>TRBD1|TRBJ2-1|many|TRBV29-1
TGCAGCGTTGACGACAGGGGGGCGGTTGAGCAGTTCTTC
CSVDDRGAVEQFF
>TRBD2|TRBJ2-3|many|TRBV27
TGTGCCAGCAGCGTTGGGACTAGCGGTACTAGCACAGATACGCAGTATTTT
CASSVGTSGTSTDTQYF
>TRBD2|TRBJ2-3|many|TRBV20-1
TGCAGTGCTAGAGCCCTTTTCGGGCTAGCGGGAGAATTCACAGATACGCAGTATTTT
CSARALFGLAGEFTDTQYF
>TRBD1|TRBJ1-6|many|TRBV6-2/TRBV6-3
TGTGCCAGCAGCCTCTCGGACAGGAATTCACCCCTCCACTTT
CASSLSDRNSPLHF
>.|TRBJ1-1|many|TRBV16
TGTGCCAGCAGCCGGTCCAACGGGAACACTGAAGCTTTCTTT
CASSRSNGNTEAFF
>TRBD2|TRBJ2-6|many|TRBV6-5
TGTGCCAGCAGTCCTCTAGCGGGCCTTATTGGGGCCAACGTCCTGACTTTC
CASSPLAGLIGANVLTF
>TRBD2|TRBJ2-1|few|TRBV12-5
TGTGCTAGCCTCAACGGGGGGGGACCATACAATGAGCAGTTCTTC
CASLNGGGPYNEQFF
>TRBD1|TRBJ1-2|.|TRBV28
TGTGCCAGCATGGGCAGGGGGTACTATGGCTACACCTTC
CASMGRGYYGYTF
>TRBD2|TRBJ2-5|many|TRBV5-5
TGTGCCAGCAGCCTAATAGCGGGGACCCAAGAGACCCAGTACTTC
CASSLIAGTQETQYF